This T cell receptor beta chain is drawn from a study of blood T cell repertoires in COVID-19. Across the study: Samples taken during acute and convalescent COVID-19 were collected in the United States, Italy and Spain.

Per germline, CDR1 MGHRA and CDR2 YSYEKL. This CDR3 region has 12 residues. V lost 0 bases to trimming and J lost 5 bases, with 4 bases between them. Method: immunoSEQ multiplex PCR; TCRdb's copy keeps in-frame clones and lacks some. The table records about 180,000 clones, less than 90% of them present only once. Seattle-derived patients entered the study during active infection and were followed longitudinally. The V gene is TRBV4-1, the J gene TRBJ1-2, with no clear D. The sequence came from a woman in her 70s with COVID-19, enrolled during active disease. Sequencing used peripheral blood. CDR3 bases: TGCGCCAGCAGCCAAGACTTATATGGCTACACCTTC. Translated, it gives CASSQDLYGYTF.